This T cell receptor (beta chain) came from a study of cytomegalovirus exposure and HLA in healthy donors. At the level of the study: The Caucasian-associated ancestry cluster contained 65% to 85% of the 398 genotyped donors. General study findings and limits: TCR beta chain V- and J-gene trimming was linked, in a later analysis, to a missense variant in DCLRE1C. Of the V segments, some could not be distinguished, including TRBV6-2 and TRBV6-3, and were excluded. Available immune exposure information was restricted to CMV serostatus only.

Germline loops: CDR1 SQVTM, CDR2 ANQGSEA. V was pared by 8 bases and J by 2 bases, with 7 bases of the junction left unmatched. This CDR3 spans 14 amino acids. As for this clone: Its antigen is currently unknown.

PCR involved 60 Vbeta and 13 Jbeta primers. Here immunoSEQ multiplex PCR was the method, and the copy in TCRdb shows in-frame clones only, minus some. Of 110,000 to 150,000 clones listed, roughly 70% are singletons. The rearrangement uses TRBV29-1 and TRBJ2-1; 9 nucleotides line up with TRBD2. The TCR originated in a man under 40 in good health and CMV-seronegative. The sequenced sample was PBMCs. As DNA, the CDR3 is TGCAGCACTACGCGGGAGGGCCCCTACAATGAGCAGTTCTTC. It is translated as CSTTREGPYNEQFF.